The T cell receptor beta chain described here comes from a study of T cell changes during pregnancy in multiple sclerosis. Here immunoSEQ multiplex PCR was the method, and the copy in TCRdb shows in-frame clones only, minus some. This table holds 76,000 or so clones, approximately 92% found once. CDR3 length: 13 residues. V was clipped by 6 bases and J by 1 base, with 11 bases between them. Germline V gives CDR1 SGHRS, CDR2 YFSETQ. The genes are TRBV5-1 and TRBJ2-7, with D perhaps TRBD1 (5 bases). The clonotype was recovered from a female donor in good health, enrolled as a control in a pregnancy study. Source: peripheral blood, taken in the second trimester of pregnancy. CDR3 amino acids: CASTSGLSYEQYF. The CDR3 DNA reads TGCGCCAGCACCTCAGGGCTGTCCTACGAGCAGTACTTC.